This is a list of T cell receptor beta chains from one sample in a study of blood T cell repertoires in COVID-19. TCRdb's table, derived via immunoSEQ multiplex PCR, lists solely in-frame clones and lacks some. Among 110,000 to 150,000 clones listed, over 80% were seen once. The sequenced sample consisted of PBMCs or T cells enriched from blood (not recorded which). The receptors here all came from a woman between 35 and 50 years old who had recovered from COVID-19. CDR3s include the opening cysteine and the closing phenylalanine or tryptophan. Fields, in order: J gene, clone size, D gene, V gene, CDR3 DNA, CDR3 protein. The D gene is left open where the match is weak. Clone sizes are given selectively: once, few, many, or a class where the clone is expanded.

J: TRBJ1-2; size: many; D: TRBD1; V: TRBV7-8; DNA: TGTGCCAGCAGCTCCCTGAGGGCAGGGGGCGCCTATGGCTACACCTTC; CDR3: CASSSLRAGGAYGYTF
J: TRBJ1-1; size: -; D: -; V: TRBV6-5; DNA: TGTGCCAGCTTGCTCCACCGGGAGGCGTACACTGAAGCTTTCTTT; CDR3: CASLLHREAYTEAFF
J: TRBJ2-1; size: -; D: TRBD2; V: TRBV13; DNA: TGTGCCAGCAGCTTAGGTCGGCGGGAGTTTAATGAGCAGTTCTTC; CDR3: CASSLGRREFNEQFF
J: TRBJ1-1; size: once; D: -; V: TRBV5-1; DNA: TGCGCCAGCAGCTTGCAGGGTAGCGGGAACACTGAAGCTTTCTTT; CDR3: CASSLQGSGNTEAFF
J: TRBJ2-7; size: -; D: -; V: TRBV4-1; DNA: TGCGCCAGCAGTTGGCGGGACAGCTTATACGAGCAGTACTTC; CDR3: CASSWRDSLYEQYF
J: TRBJ2-7; size: -; D: TRBD2; V: TRBV27; DNA: TGTGCCAGCAGTATTAAAGCGGGGGGTCTCACCTACGAGCAGTACTTC; CDR3: CASSIKAGGLTYEQYF
J: TRBJ1-2; size: -; D: -; V: TRBV5-8; DNA: TGTGCCAGCAGCTTGGGTTTAATTGGCTACACCTTC; CDR3: CASSLGLIGYTF
J: TRBJ2-2; size: -; D: TRBD2; V: TRBV3-1/TRBV3-2; DNA: TGTGCCAGCAGCCAAACCACTGGGACTAGCGGGGGAGCGAACACCGGGGAGCTGTTTTTT; CDR3: CASSQTTGTSGGANTGELFF
J: TRBJ2-2; size: -; D: TRBD2; V: TRBV5-1; DNA: TGCGCCAGCAGCCCGGGAGGGCCAACCGGGGAGCTGTTTTTT; CDR3: CASSPGGPTGELFF
J: TRBJ2-2; size: -; D: TRBD1; V: TRBV27; DNA: TGTGCCAGCAGTCTCCGGACAGGGGGCGGCACCGGGGAGCTGTTTTTT; CDR3: CASSLRTGGGTGELFF
J: TRBJ1-2; size: -; D: -; V: TRBV6-1; DNA: TGTGCCAGCAGTGAGGGCAGACAGTACTATGGCTACACCTTC; CDR3: CASSEGRQYYGYTF
J: TRBJ1-2; size: -; D: TRBD1; V: TRBV5-4; DNA: TGTGCCAGCAGCAGCACCGGGGACAGCCTAGGGGGCTACACCTTC; CDR3: CASSSTGDSLGGYTF
J: TRBJ2-1; size: -; D: TRBD2; V: TRBV7-3; DNA: TGTGCCAGCAGCTTAAGGCGGGGGAATGAGCAGTTCTTC; CDR3: CASSLRRGNEQFF
J: TRBJ2-5; size: -; D: -; V: TRBV6-1; DNA: TGTGCCAGCAGTGAAGCAACCGGCGTAGCAACTCCCCAGTACTTC; CDR3: CASSEATGVATPQYF
J: TRBJ2-2; size: -; D: -; V: TRBV19; DNA: TGTGCCAGTAGTACCCGGGACATCGGGGAGCTGTTTTTT; CDR3: CASSTRDIGELFF
J: TRBJ2-1; size: few; D: -; V: TRBV7-2; DNA: TGTGCCAGCAGCACCGAGCCGCCTAGCACCTACAATGAGCAGTTCTTC; CDR3: CASSTEPPSTYNEQFF
J: TRBJ2-3; size: few; D: TRBD2; V: TRBV25-1; DNA: TGTGCCAGCAGTGTTAGCGGGAGCTCAGATACGCAGTATTTT; CDR3: CASSVSGSSDTQYF
J: TRBJ1-2; size: -; D: -; V: TRBV30; DNA: TGTGCCTGTCGACACCATCAGGGTGGCTACACCTTC; CDR3: CACRHHQGGYTF
J: TRBJ2-3; size: -; D: -; V: TRBV10-2; DNA: TGCGCCAGCAGTGACCTCACAGGAGCAGATACGCAGTATTTT; CDR3: CASSDLTGADTQYF
J: TRBJ2-1; size: once; D: TRBD1; V: TRBV7-9; DNA: TGTGCCAGCGACAGGGGAATATCCTACAATGAGCAGTTCTTC; CDR3: CASDRGISYNEQFF
J: TRBJ1-1; size: -; D: -; V: TRBV7-8; DNA: TGTGCCAGCAGCTTGGCAGGGGCCATTCGGAACACTGAAGCTTTCTTT; CDR3: CASSLAGAIRNTEAFF
J: TRBJ2-1; size: -; D: TRBD2; V: TRBV7-6; DNA: TGTGCCAGCAGCCCGACTAGCGGGGGTTACAATGAGCAGTTCTTC; CDR3: CASSPTSGGYNEQFF
J: TRBJ2-3; size: -; D: TRBD1; V: TRBV25-1; DNA: TGTGCCACCGGACAGGGGTGGACAGATACGCAGTATTTT; CDR3: CATGQGWTDTQYF
J: TRBJ1-3; size: -; D: TRBD1; V: TRBV11-1; DNA: TGTGCCAGCAGCTCGGGACAGTTCTCTGGAAACACCATATATTTT; CDR3: CASSSGQFSGNTIYF
J: TRBJ2-2; size: -; D: TRBD1; V: TRBV27; DNA: TGTGCCAGCAGCCCGCTCGGATTACAGGGGCCCGGGGAGCTGTTTTTT; CDR3: CASSPLGLQGPGELFF
J: TRBJ1-1; size: -; D: -; V: TRBV9; DNA: TGTGCCAGCAGCGCCGATACAGGGTCGGCTTTCTTT; CDR3: CASSADTGSAFF
J: TRBJ2-1; size: -; D: -; V: TRBV30; DNA: TGTGCCTGGAGTGTATCGGCAGGGTGGGATGAGCAGTTCTTC; CDR3: CAWSVSAGWDEQFF
J: TRBJ1-2; size: once; D: -; V: TRBV11-1; DNA: TGTGCCAGCAGCTTAGCGGGGCTTCCTGGAGGCTACACCTTC; CDR3: CASSLAGLPGGYTF
J: TRBJ2-2; size: few; D: -; V: TRBV9; DNA: TGTGCCAGCAGCGTCGCAACCGGGACTCCTACCGGGGAGCTGTTTTTT; CDR3: CASSVATGTPTGELFF
J: TRBJ1-1; size: -; D: -; V: TRBV7-6; DNA: TGTGCCAGCGGTAACAGCTACACTGAAGCTTTCTTT; CDR3: CASGNSYTEAFF
J: TRBJ2-1; size: -; D: TRBD2; V: TRBV3-1/TRBV3-2; DNA: TGTGCCAGCAGCCTTAGACTAGCGGCCTCCTACAATGAGCAGTTCTTC; CDR3: CASSLRLAASYNEQFF